This TCR beta chain stems from a study of T cell changes during pregnancy in multiple sclerosis. The table came from immunoSEQ multiplex PCR; TCRdb's copy has only in-frame clones and leaves some out. The table records just over 20,000 clones, approximately 90% of them present only once. This CDR3 region has 16 residues. From germline, CDR1 is GTSNPN and CDR2 SVGIG (reference sequence). With V trimmed by 2 bases and J by 4 bases, 12 bases remained unmatched. This receptor was identified in a female donor in good health, enrolled as a control in a pregnancy study. This rearrangement joins TRBV30 to TRBJ2-3; 7 positions agree with TRBD2. This specimen was CD8+ T cells from peripheral blood mononuclear cells, taken in the second trimester of pregnancy. CDR3 bases: TGTGCCTGGAGTATGGGATGGCGGGAGCTCTCAGATACGCAGTATTTT. This codes for CAWSMGWRELSDTQYF.